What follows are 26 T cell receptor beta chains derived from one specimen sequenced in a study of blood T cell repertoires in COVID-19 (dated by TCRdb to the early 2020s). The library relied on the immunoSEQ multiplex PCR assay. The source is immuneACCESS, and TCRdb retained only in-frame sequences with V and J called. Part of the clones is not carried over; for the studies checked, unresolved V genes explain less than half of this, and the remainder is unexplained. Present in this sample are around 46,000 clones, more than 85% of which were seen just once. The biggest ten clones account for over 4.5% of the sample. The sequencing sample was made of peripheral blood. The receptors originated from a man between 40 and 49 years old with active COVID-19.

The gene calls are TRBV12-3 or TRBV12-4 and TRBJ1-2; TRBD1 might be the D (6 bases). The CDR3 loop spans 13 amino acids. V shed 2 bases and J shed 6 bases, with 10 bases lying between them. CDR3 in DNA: TGTGCCAGCAGTTTAAGGGACACCGATGGCTACACCTTC. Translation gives CASSLRDTDGYTF.

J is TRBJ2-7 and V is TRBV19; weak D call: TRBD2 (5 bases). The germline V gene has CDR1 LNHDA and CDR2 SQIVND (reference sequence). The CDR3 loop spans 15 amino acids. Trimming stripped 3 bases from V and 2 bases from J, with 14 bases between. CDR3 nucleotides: TGTGCCAGTAGTATCCGGGGATACCTGGCCTACGAGCAGTACTTC. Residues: CASSIRGYLAYEQYF.

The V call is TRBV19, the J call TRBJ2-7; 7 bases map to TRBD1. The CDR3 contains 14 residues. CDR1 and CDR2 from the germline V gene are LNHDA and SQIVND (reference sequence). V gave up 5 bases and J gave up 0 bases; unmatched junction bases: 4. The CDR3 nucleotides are TGTGCCAGTAGTCCGGGACAGTTCTCCTACGAGCAGTACTTC. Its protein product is CASSPGQFSYEQYF.

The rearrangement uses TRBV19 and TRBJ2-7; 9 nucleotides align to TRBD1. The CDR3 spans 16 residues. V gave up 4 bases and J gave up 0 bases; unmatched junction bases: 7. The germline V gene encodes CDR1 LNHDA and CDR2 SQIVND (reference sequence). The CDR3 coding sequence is TGTGCCAGTAGTACTCCCGGGACAGGGAGCTCCTACGAGCAGTACTTC. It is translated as CASSTPGTGSSYEQYF.

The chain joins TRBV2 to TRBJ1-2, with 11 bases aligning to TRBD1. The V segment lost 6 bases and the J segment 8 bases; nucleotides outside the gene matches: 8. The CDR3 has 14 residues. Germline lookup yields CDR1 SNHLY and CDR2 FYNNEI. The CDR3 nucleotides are TGTGCCAGCAGGGCCAGGACAGGGGGCGGCGGCTACACCTTC. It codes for CASRARTGGGGYTF.

CDR3 loop: CASSVGTSGPDTQYF. The CDR3 DNA sequence: TGTGCCAGTAGTGTCGGGACTAGCGGTCCAGATACGCAGTATTTT. J is TRBJ2-3 and V is TRBV19; TRBD2 matches 11 bases. V lost 5 bases and J lost 4; bases outside the gene matches: 5. Germline CDR1 reads LNHDA; CDR2 reads SQIVND (reference sequence). The CDR3 is 15 amino acids.

The DNA of the CDR3 is TGTGCCTGGAGGAGAGGGGGAGAGAGTCAGCCCCAGCATTTT. Encoded protein: CAWRRGGESQPQHF. V usage is TRBV30 and J usage is TRBJ1-5; D might be TRBD1 (6 bases). The germline V gene has CDR1 GTSNPN and CDR2 SVGIG (reference sequence). Trimming left V 3 bases short and J 6 bases short, with 15 bases between. This CDR3 is built from 14 residues.

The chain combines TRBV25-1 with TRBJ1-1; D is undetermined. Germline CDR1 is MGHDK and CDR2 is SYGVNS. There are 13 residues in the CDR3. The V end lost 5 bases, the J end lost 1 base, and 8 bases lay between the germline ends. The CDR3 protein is CASSLNRNTEAFF. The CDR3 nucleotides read TGTGCCAGCAGTCTAAACAGGAACACTGAAGCTTTCTTT.

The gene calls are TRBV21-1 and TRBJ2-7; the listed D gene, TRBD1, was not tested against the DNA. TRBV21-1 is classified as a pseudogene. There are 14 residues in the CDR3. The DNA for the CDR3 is TGTGCCAGCAGCAAAGACCACAGATACTACGAGCAGTACTTC. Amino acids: CASSKDHRYYEQYF.

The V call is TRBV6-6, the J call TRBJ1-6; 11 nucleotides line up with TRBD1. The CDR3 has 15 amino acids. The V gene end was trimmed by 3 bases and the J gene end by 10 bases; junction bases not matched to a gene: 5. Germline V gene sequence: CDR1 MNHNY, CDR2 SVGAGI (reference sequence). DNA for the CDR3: TGTGCCAGCAGTTATGTGGGACAGGGGGAATCACCCCTCCACTTT. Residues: CASSYVGQGESPLHF.

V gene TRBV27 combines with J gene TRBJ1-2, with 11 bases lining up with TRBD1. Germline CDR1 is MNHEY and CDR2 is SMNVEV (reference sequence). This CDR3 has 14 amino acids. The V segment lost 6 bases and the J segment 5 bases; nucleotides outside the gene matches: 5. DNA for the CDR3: TGTGCCAGCAGGCGAGGGGACAGGGGGTATGGCTACACCTTC. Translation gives CASRRGDRGYGYTF.

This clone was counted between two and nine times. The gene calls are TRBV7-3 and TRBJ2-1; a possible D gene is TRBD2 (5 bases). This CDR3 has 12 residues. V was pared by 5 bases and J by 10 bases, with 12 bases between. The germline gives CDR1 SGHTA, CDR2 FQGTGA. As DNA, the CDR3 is TGTGCCAGCAGCCCTCGCGGAGGAGAGCAGTTCTTC. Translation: CASSPRGGEQFF.

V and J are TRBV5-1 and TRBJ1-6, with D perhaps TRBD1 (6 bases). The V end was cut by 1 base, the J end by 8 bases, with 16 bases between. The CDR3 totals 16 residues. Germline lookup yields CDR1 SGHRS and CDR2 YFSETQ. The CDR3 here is CASSLYDGRGDSPLHF. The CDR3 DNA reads TGCGCCAGCAGCTTGTATGACGGCAGGGGTGATTCACCCCTCCACTTT.

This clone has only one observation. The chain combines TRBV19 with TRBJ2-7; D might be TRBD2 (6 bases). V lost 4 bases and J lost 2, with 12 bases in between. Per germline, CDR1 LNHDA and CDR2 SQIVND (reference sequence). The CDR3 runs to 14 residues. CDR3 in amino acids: CASSSQGGTYEQYF. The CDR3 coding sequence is TGTGCCAGTAGTAGCCAAGGAGGGACCTACGAGCAGTACTTC. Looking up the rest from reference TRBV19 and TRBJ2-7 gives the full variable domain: DGGITQSPKYLFRKEGQNVTLSCEQNLNHDAMYWYRQDPGQGLRLIYYSQIVNDFQKGDIAEGYSVSREKKESFPLTVTSAQKNPTAFYLCASSSQGGTYEQYFGPGTRLTVT.

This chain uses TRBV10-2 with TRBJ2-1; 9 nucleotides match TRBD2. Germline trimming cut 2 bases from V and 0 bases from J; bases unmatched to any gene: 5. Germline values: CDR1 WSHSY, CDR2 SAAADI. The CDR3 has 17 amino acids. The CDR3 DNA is TGCGCCAGCAGTGAGGATGGTAGCGGGAGCTCCTACAATGAGCAGTTCTTC. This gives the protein CASSEDGSGSSYNEQFF.

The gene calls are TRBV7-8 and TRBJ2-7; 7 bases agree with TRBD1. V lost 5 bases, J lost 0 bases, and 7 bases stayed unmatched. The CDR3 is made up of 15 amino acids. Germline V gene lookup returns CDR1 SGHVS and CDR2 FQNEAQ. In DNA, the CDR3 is TGTGCCAGCAGCCACTCCAGGGGGTTCTCCTACGAGCAGTACTTC. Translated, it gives CASSHSRGFSYEQYF.

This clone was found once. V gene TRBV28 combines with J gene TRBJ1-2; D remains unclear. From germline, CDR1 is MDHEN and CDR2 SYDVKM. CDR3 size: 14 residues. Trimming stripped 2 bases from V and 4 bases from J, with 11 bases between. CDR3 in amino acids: CASSLELIGYGYTF. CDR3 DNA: TGTGCCAGCAGTTTAGAACTAATAGGCTATGGCTACACCTTC.

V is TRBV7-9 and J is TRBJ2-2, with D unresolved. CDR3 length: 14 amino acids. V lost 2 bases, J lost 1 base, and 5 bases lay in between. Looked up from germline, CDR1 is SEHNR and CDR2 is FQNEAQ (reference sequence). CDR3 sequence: CASSLQVNTGELFF. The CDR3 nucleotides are TGTGCCAGCAGCTTACAGGTGAACACCGGGGAGCTGTTTTTT.

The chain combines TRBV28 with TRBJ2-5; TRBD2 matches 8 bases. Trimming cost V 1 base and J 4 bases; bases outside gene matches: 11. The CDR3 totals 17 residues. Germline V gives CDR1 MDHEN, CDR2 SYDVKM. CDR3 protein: CASSLFGSGGIGETQYF. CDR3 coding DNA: TGTGCCAGCAGTTTATTTGGATCGGGGGGGATTGGAGAGACCCAGTACTTC.

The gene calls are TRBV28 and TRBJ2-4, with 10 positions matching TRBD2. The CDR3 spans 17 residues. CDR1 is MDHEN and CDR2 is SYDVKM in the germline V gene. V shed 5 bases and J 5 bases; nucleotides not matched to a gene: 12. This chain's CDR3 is CASSAPGTSVTQNIQYF. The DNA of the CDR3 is TGTGCCAGCAGTGCGCCCGGGACTAGCGTTACCCAAAACATTCAGTACTTC.

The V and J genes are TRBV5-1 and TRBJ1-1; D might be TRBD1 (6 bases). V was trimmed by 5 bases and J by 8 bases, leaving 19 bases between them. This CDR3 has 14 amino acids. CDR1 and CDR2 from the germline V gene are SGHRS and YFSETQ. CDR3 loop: CASSPNNGQSEAFF. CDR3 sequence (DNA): TGCGCCAGCAGTCCTAATAACGGACAGAGCGAAGCTTTCTTT.

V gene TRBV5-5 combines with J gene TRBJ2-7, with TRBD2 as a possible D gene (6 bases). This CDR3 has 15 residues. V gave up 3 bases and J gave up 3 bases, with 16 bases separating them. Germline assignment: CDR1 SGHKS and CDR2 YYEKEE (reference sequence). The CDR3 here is CASSSSLAVYYEQYF. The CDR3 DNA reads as TGTGCCAGCAGCTCCTCCTTAGCGGTTTACTACGAGCAGTACTTC.

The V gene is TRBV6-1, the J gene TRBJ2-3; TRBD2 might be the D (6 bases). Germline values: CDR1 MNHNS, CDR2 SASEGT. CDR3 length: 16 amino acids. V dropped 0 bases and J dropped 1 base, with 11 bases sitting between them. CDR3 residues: CASSEAPGEGTDTQYF. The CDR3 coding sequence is TGTGCCAGCAGTGAAGCGCCGGGAGAGGGCACAGATACGCAGTATTTT.

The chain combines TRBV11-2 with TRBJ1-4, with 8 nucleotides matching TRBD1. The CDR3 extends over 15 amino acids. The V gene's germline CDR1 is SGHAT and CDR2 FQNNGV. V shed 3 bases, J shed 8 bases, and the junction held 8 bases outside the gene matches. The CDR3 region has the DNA TGTGCCAGCAGCTTGATAACAGGGGGTACGGAAAAACTGTTTTTT. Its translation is CASSLITGGTEKLFF.

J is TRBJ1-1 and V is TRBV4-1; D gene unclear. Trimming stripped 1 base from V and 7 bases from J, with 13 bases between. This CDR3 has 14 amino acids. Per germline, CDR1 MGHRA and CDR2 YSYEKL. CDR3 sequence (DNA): TGCGCCAGCAGCCAAGGTTCTCGCGCTCTTGAAGCTTTCTTT. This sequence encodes CASSQGSRALEAFF.

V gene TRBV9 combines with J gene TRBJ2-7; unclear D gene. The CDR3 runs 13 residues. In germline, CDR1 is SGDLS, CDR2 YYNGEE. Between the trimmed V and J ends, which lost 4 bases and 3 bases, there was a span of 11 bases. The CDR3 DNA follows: TGTGCCAGCAGCCCTAACTCCAACTACGAGCAGTACTTC. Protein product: CASSPNSNYEQYF.